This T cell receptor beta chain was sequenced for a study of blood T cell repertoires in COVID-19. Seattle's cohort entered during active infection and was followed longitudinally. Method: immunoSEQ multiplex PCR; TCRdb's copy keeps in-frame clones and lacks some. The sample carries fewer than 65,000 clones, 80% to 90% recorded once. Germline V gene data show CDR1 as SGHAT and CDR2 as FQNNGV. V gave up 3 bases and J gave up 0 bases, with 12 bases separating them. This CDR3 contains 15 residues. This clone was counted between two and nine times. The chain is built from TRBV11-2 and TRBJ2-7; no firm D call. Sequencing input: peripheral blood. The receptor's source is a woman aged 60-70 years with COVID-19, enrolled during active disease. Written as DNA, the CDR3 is TGTGCCAGCAGCTTTCTACGGTATAGCTCCTACGAGCAGTACTTC. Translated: CASSFLRYSSYEQYF.